This T cell receptor (beta chain) emerged from a study of blood T cell repertoires in COVID-19. How the authors handled the data: Nucleated cell counts were estimated from reference gene primer amplification. Profiled with immunoSEQ multiplex PCR; TCRdb holds only in-frame clones, not every one. V and J calls and clone size are those listed in that table; D and trimming were worked out from the DNA. The sample lists around 360,000 clones, 87% occurring once. Source material: peripheral blood. This TCR was recovered from a woman between 25 and 40 years old with COVID-19, enrolled during active disease.

In nucleotides, the CDR3 is TGTGCCACCAGCAGAGATTTAGCCAGGGCCTACGAGCAGTACTTC. Translated, it gives CATSRDLARAYEQYF. The rearrangement links TRBV15 to TRBJ2-7; TRBD1 is a possible D gene (5 bases). V lost 0 bases, J lost 2 bases, and 11 bases lay in between. The germline V gene encodes CDR1 LNHNV and CDR2 YYDKDF (reference sequence). This CDR3 has 15 amino acids.